This TCR beta chain was recovered during a study of T cell changes during pregnancy in multiple sclerosis. The V gene lost 1 base and the J gene lost 5 bases, with 5 bases spanning the gap. CDR1 and CDR2 (germline): SGHTA, FQGTGA. This CDR3 has 13 residues. The assay was immunoSEQ multiplex PCR, and TCRdb's table has in-frame clones only and misses some. The table has around 40,000 clones, 75% to 95% seen once. Material: CD8+ T cells from peripheral blood mononuclear cells, obtained in the second trimester of pregnancy. This chain uses TRBV7-3 with TRBJ2-2; D unclear. The sequence came from a female donor with multiple sclerosis, enrolled in a pregnancy study. CDR3 residues: CASSLSLTGELFF. As DNA, the CDR3 is TGTGCCAGCAGCTTAAGTCTGACCGGGGAGCTGTTTTTT.